The rows below give T cell receptor beta chains drawn from one sample of a study of T cell changes during pregnancy in multiple sclerosis. Only in-frame clones appear in the TCRdb table, and some are missing; sequencing was by immunoSEQ multiplex PCR. The table records roughly 67,000 clones, about nine tenths of them present only once. The source material was peripheral blood, sampled in the second trimester of pregnancy. The receptors were gathered from a female donor with multiple sclerosis, enrolled in a pregnancy study. Both conserved end residues are trimmed from each CDR3. Fields, in order: V gene, J gene, clone size, CDR3 protein. Part of the rows lack a size; the others show once, few, many or a class for expanded clones.

V gene: TRBV4-1
J gene: TRBJ1-2
clone size: .
CDR3 protein: ASSQDRGQAINYGYT

V gene: TRBV19
J gene: TRBJ2-1
clone size: .
CDR3 protein: ASSRGGKTYNEQF

V gene: TRBV7-9
J gene: TRBJ1-2
clone size: .
CDR3 protein: ASSIQGSNYGYT

V gene: TRBV13
J gene: TRBJ1-1
clone size: .
CDR3 protein: ASSHLGRAEAF

V gene: TRBV10-2
J gene: TRBJ2-1
clone size: few
CDR3 protein: ASSSGTSGNEQF

V gene: TRBV10-2
J gene: TRBJ2-4
clone size: .
CDR3 protein: ASSNTGDLAKNIQY

V gene: TRBV21-1
J gene: TRBJ2-7
clone size: .
CDR3 protein: ASSKNSGQGPKGGEQY

V gene: TRBV5-1
J gene: TRBJ1-2
clone size: .
CDR3 protein: ASSPGGAGYT

V gene: TRBV5-6
J gene: TRBJ2-3
clone size: .
CDR3 protein: ASSGRRGSTDTQY

V gene: TRBV7-2
J gene: TRBJ1-5
clone size: once
CDR3 protein: ASSLGVQPQH

V gene: TRBV30
J gene: TRBJ1-4
clone size: .
CDR3 protein: AWSRQGSEKLF

V gene: TRBV7-2
J gene: TRBJ2-7
clone size: .
CDR3 protein: ASSFSRSYEQY

V gene: TRBV7-2
J gene: TRBJ1-1
clone size: once
CDR3 protein: ASSSRTGGNTEAF

V gene: TRBV4-2
J gene: TRBJ2-6
clone size: once
CDR3 protein: ASSQGFRTTGANVLT

V gene: TRBV18
J gene: TRBJ2-3
clone size: .
CDR3 protein: ASSSGQGHTDTQY

V gene: TRBV19
J gene: TRBJ2-5
clone size: .
CDR3 protein: ASSIGFEDRIN

V gene: TRBV6-5
J gene: TRBJ1-6
clone size: .
CDR3 protein: ASSKQNSPLH

V gene: TRBV30
J gene: TRBJ1-6
clone size: .
CDR3 protein: AWVKDTFVNSPLH

V gene: TRBV5-1
J gene: TRBJ2-3
clone size: .
CDR3 protein: ASSLNGIGADTQY

V gene: TRBV9
J gene: TRBJ2-7
clone size: .
CDR3 protein: ASSVASTSSYEQY

V gene: TRBV5-6
J gene: TRBJ2-7
clone size: .
CDR3 protein: ASSFIPFAGGDEQY

V gene: TRBV5-6
J gene: TRBJ2-3
clone size: .
CDR3 protein: ASSFRGGDTQY

V gene: TRBV5-1
J gene: TRBJ2-3
clone size: .
CDR3 protein: ASSLALASSSTDTQY

V gene: TRBV6-1
J gene: TRBJ2-7
clone size: .
CDR3 protein: ASTTGSNYEQY

V gene: TRBV7-9
J gene: TRBJ1-3
clone size: .
CDR3 protein: ASSPGSLAGNTIY

V gene: TRBV6-5
J gene: TRBJ1-1
clone size: .
CDR3 protein: ASRDRLMNTEAF

V gene: TRBV10-1
J gene: TRBJ1-2
clone size: .
CDR3 protein: ATNDGVGYGYT

V gene: TRBV30
J gene: TRBJ1-6
clone size: .
CDR3 protein: AWSVVVLNSPLH

V gene: TRBV9
J gene: TRBJ1-4
clone size: .
CDR3 protein: ASSGPGGENLNEKLF

V gene: TRBV10-1
J gene: TRBJ2-7
clone size: .
CDR3 protein: ASSEWPGGRFSSSYEQY

V gene: TRBV7-2
J gene: TRBJ2-1
clone size: .
CDR3 protein: ASSPEGLAGYNEQF

V gene: TRBV29-1
J gene: TRBJ2-7
clone size: .
CDR3 protein: SVEGTGNGSYEQY

V gene: TRBV11-1
J gene: TRBJ1-2
clone size: .
CDR3 protein: ASSSGQGKYGYT

V gene: TRBV5-8
J gene: TRBJ2-5
clone size: .
CDR3 protein: ASSLWGLETQY

V gene: TRBV27
J gene: TRBJ2-3
clone size: .
CDR3 protein: ASRKAGVGPDTQY

V gene: TRBV5-4
J gene: TRBJ1-3
clone size: once
CDR3 protein: ASSLREAGNTIY

V gene: TRBV29-1
J gene: TRBJ2-7
clone size: .
CDR3 protein: SVVGTGGHHEQY

V gene: TRBV10-3
J gene: TRBJ2-1
clone size: .
CDR3 protein: AISRGTSGINEQF

V gene: TRBV5-4
J gene: TRBJ2-7
clone size: few
CDR3 protein: ASSLGQGKSYEQY

V gene: TRBV7-3
J gene: TRBJ2-6
clone size: once
CDR3 protein: ASSSTRASGANVLT

V gene: TRBV28
J gene: TRBJ2-7
clone size: .
CDR3 protein: ASSSLSLRGYEQY

V gene: TRBV5-6
J gene: TRBJ1-1
clone size: .
CDR3 protein: ASSRQTTVGTEAF

V gene: TRBV27
J gene: TRBJ1-1
clone size: .
CDR3 protein: ASSQITGDIAGVPEAF